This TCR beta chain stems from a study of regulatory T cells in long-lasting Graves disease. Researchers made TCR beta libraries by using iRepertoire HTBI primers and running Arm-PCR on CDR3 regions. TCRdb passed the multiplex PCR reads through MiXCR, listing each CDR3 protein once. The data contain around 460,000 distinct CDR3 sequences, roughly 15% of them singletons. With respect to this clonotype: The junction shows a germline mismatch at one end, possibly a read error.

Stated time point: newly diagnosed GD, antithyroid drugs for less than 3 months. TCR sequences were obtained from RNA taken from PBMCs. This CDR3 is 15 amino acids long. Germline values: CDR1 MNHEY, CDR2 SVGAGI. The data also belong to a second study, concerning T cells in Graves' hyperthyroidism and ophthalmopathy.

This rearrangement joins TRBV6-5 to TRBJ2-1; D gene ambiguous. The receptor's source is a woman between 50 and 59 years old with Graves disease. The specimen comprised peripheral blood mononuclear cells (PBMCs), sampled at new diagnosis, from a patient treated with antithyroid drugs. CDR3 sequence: CASSYSESSCNEQFF. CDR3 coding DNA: TGTGCCAGCAGTTACAGCGAGAGCTCCTGCAATGAGCAGTTCTTC.